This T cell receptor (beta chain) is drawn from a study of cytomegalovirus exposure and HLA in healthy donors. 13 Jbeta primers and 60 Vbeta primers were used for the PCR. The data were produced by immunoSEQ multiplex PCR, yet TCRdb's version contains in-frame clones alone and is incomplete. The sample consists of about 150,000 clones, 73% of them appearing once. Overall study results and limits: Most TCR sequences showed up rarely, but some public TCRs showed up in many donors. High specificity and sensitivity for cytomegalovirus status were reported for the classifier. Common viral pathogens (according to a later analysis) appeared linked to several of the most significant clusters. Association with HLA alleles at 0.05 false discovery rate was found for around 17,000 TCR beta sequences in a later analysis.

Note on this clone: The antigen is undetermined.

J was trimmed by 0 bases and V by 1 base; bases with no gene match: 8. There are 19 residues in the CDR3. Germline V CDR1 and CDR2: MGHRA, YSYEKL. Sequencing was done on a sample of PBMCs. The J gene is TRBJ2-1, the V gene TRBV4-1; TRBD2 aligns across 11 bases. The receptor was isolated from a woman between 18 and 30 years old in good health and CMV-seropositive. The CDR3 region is CASSQGISGGASSYNEQFF. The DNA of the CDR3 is TGCGCCAGCAGCCAAGGGATTAGCGGGGGGGCTAGCTCCTACAATGAGCAGTTCTTC.